This entry describes one T cell receptor (beta chain). What it binds is not known. Donors in the study were healthy people who gave bone marrow. V was clipped by 1 base and J by 4 bases, with 10 bases between them. The CDR3 consists of 14 residues. Germline V gene lookup returns CDR1 LNHNV and CDR2 YYDKDF (reference sequence). PCR primers comprised 60 Vbeta and 13 Jbeta primers. Method: immunoSEQ multiplex PCR; TCRdb's copy keeps in-frame clones and lacks some. Of over 150,000 clones listed, 80% are singletons. This sample stems from a study of cytomegalovirus exposure and HLA in healthy donors. Study in general: Of some 410 genotyped donors, about 81% grouped in the Caucasian-associated ancestry cluster. Points from the study as a whole: TCR beta V- and J-gene trimming, according to a later analysis, was linked to a missense DCLRE1C variant. A few CMV-associated chains were confirmed in vitro to be specific for CMV antigens.

V gene TRBV15 combines with J gene TRBJ1-1; tentatively, D is TRBD1 (5 bases). The source of this sequence is a man under 40 in good health and CMV-seropositive. The material sequenced was PBMCs. CDR3 DNA: TGTGCCACCAGCAGAGTCCGGCAGGGCACTGAAGCTTTCTTT. Translation gives CATSRVRQGTEAFF.